This TCR beta chain comes out of a study of beta chain features in type 1 diabetes. As for the study in general: Healthy donors and patients showed comparable age, gender and cell yields.

Sequenced material consisted of expressed TCRB transcripts (all of the isolated RNA was reverse transcribed). TCRdb's table, derived via immunoSEQ multiplex PCR, lists solely in-frame clones and lacks some. This sample yields some 270,000 clones, of which 11% are seen a single time; 0.017% belongs to the top ten. This clone was detected a few times. Its antigen is unidentified. A sort by CD45RO/CCR7/CD25/CD127/CD95/CD27 yielded CD4+ naive, central memory, regulatory and stem cell-like memory cells. Notes on the study in general: Possibly, sequencing cDNA over-represented cells that had high TCR expression levels. Among patients with Type 1 diabetes, TCRB CDR3s were moderately but significantly shorter in every one of the four CD4+ subsets.

CDR1 SGHTA and CDR2 FQGTGA come from the germline V gene. This CDR3 region has 16 residues. Trimming removed 5 bases from V and 2 bases from J; junction bases left unmatched: 11. The gene calls are TRBV7-3 and TRBJ2-5; TRBD2 aligns across 7 bases. This TCR derives from a man aged 30-40 years with type 1 diabetes. The source material was naive CD4+ T cells from blood. CDR3 nucleotides: TGTGCCAGCAGCCCAGGACTAGTGGGGGGGCAAGAGACCCAGTACTTC. Its translation: CASSPGLVGGQETQYF.